This entry lists 24 T cell receptor beta chains sequenced from one sample in a study of cytomegalovirus exposure and HLA in healthy donors (dated by TCRdb to 2015 to 2018). Libraries were made using the immunoSEQ multiplex PCR assay. For the multiplex PCR, a mixture combining 60 forward primers for TCR Vbeta segments and 13 reverse primers for TCR Jbeta segments was used. This immuneACCESS table, as held by TCRdb, lists in-frame sequences with V and J called but not all clones. Of the missing ones, under half trace to an unresolved V gene in checked studies; the others have no known cause. This sample is represented by 200,000 to 300,000 clones; roughly 81% of them were singletons. 0.24% of the sample is held by the ten biggest clonotypes. Sequencing input: PBMCs. All receptors derive from a girl aged 2-9 years in good health and CMV-seronegative.

The chain recombines TRBV30 with TRBJ1-5; 8 nucleotides agree with TRBD1. This CDR3 has 16 residues. Germline lookup yields CDR1 GTSNPN and CDR2 SVGIG (reference sequence). Unmatched junction bases numbered 5, after V lost 1 base and J lost 0 bases. The CDR3 coding sequence is TGTGCCTGGAGTGGGACAGGGCCTTTTAGCAATCAGCCCCAGCATTTT. Translated: CAWSGTGPFSNQPQHF.

This clone came up a few times. The V gene is TRBV19, the J gene TRBJ1-1; TRBD1 is a possible D gene (6 bases). This CDR3 region has 16 residues. V lost 5 bases, J lost 1 base, and 17 bases lay in between. Germline-derived CDR1 and CDR2 are LNHDA and SQIVND (reference sequence). The CDR3 loop is CASSSRAGAPNTEAFF. Written as DNA, the CDR3 is TGTGCCAGTAGTTCCAGGGCAGGGGCCCCGAACACTGAAGCTTTCTTT.

V is TRBV5-6 and J is TRBJ2-7; 7 nucleotides agree with TRBD1. CDR1 SGHDT and CDR2 YYEEEE come from the germline V gene. This CDR3 has 16 residues. The junction had 8 bases not matched to a gene; V was cut back by 0 bases and J by 2 bases. This CDR3 is CASSLVLAQGAYEQYF. The CDR3 DNA sequence: TGTGCCAGCAGCTTGGTACTTGCGCAGGGGGCCTACGAGCAGTACTTC.

This sequence joins TRBV11-2 and TRBJ2-1; tentatively, D is TRBD2 (5 bases). This CDR3 spans 11 amino acids. V was shortened by 5 bases and J by 10 bases, with 9 bases between the two germline ends. CDR1 and CDR2 from the germline V gene are SGHAT and FQNNGV. DNA for the CDR3: TGTGCCAGCAGCCGAGCGGTCGAGCAGTTCTTC. Translated, it gives CASSRAVEQFF.

The V and J genes are TRBV7-7 and TRBJ2-1; 8 nucleotides match TRBD2. This CDR3 spans 17 amino acids. The germline V gene encodes CDR1 SSHAT and CDR2 FNYEAQ (reference sequence). The V gene end was trimmed by 3 bases and the J gene end by 0 bases; junction bases not matched to a gene: 7. DNA of the CDR3: TGTGCCAGCAGCTTGGCTAGCGGGCCGAGCTCCTACAATGAGCAGTTCTTC. Translated: CASSLASGPSSYNEQFF.

This chain joins TRBV10-3 and TRBJ1-6; 8 bases map to TRBD1. V shed 4 bases, J shed 11 bases, and the junction held 10 bases outside the gene matches. Germline CDR1 reads ENHRY; CDR2 reads SYGVKD. The length of the CDR3 is 15 residues. CDR3 sequence: CAISATDREGPPLHF. In DNA form, the CDR3 reads TGTGCCATCAGTGCCACGGACAGGGAAGGGCCACCCCTCCACTTT.

The chain is built from TRBV5-1 and TRBJ2-7; 10 bases map to TRBD1. V lost 4 bases, J lost 6 bases, and 25 bases stayed unmatched. The CDR3 has 20 residues. Germline CDR1 reads SGHRS; CDR2 reads YFSETQ. This chain's CDR3 is CASSDDRDRGVSGYLREQYF. The CDR3 DNA reads as TGCGCCAGCAGCGACGACCGGGACAGGGGCGTCTCTGGGTACTTACGCGAGCAGTACTTC.

This chain links TRBV5-6 with TRBJ2-5; 7 bases align to TRBD2. From germline, CDR1 is SGHDT and CDR2 YYEEEE. The CDR3 is 14 amino acids. V gave up 3 bases and J gave up 3 bases; unmatched junction bases: 5. This chain's CDR3 is CASSYAGGKETQYF. The CDR3 DNA reads TGTGCCAGCAGCTACGCCGGGGGGAAAGAGACCCAGTACTTC.

V and J are TRBV6-1 and TRBJ1-6; no clear D gene. Trimming took 2 bases from V and 8 from J, leaving 7 bases between them. The CDR3 runs to 13 residues. Per the germline V gene, CDR1 is MNHNS and CDR2 is SASEGT. CDR3 nucleotide sequence: TGTGCCAGCAGTGAAATAGTATATTCACCCCTCCACTTT. It is translated as CASSEIVYSPLHF.

This clone was recorded only once. The chain employs TRBV5-6 and TRBJ2-4, with D unclear. Germline CDR1 SGHDT, CDR2 YYEEEE. There are 16 residues in the CDR3. V lost 2 bases and J lost 2, with 14 bases in between. The CDR3 region is CASSFGALSTKNIQYF. CDR3 DNA sequence: TGTGCCAGCAGCTTCGGTGCCCTCTCGACCAAAAACATTCAGTACTTC. Drawing the rest from reference TRBV5-6 and TRBJ2-4, the complete variable domain is DAGVTQSPTHLIKTRGQQVTLRCSPKSGHDTVSWYQQALGQGPQFIFQYYEEEERQRGNFPDRFSGHQFPNYSSELNVNALLLGDSALYLCASSFGALSTKNIQYFGAGTRLSVL.

This chain connects TRBV30 to TRBJ2-7; TRBD1 agrees at 8 bases. V lost 3 bases and J lost 5; bases outside the gene matches: 3. This CDR3 region has 12 residues. Germline-derived CDR1 and CDR2 are GTSNPN and SVGIG (reference sequence). The CDR3 is CAWSRTGNEQYF. The DNA for the CDR3 is TGTGCCTGGAGCCGGACAGGGAACGAGCAGTACTTC.

The chain is built from TRBV7-6 and TRBJ2-7; 9 bases match TRBD2. CDR1 and CDR2 from the germline V gene are SGHVS and FNYEAQ. This CDR3 has 16 residues. V gave up 5 bases and J gave up 6 bases; unmatched junction bases: 14. For the CDR3, the DNA is TGTGCCAGCAGCCCCTCTCGAGCGGGAGGTGACGGCGAGCAGTACTTC. It codes for CASSPSRAGGDGEQYF. The whole variable domain, filled in from reference TRBV7-6 and TRBJ2-7, reads GAGVSQSPRYKVTKRGQDVALRCDPISGHVSLYWYRQALGQGPEFLTYFNYEAQQDKSGLPNDRFSAERPEGSISTLTIQRTEQRDSAMYRCASSPSRAGGDGEQYFGPGTRLTVT.

J is TRBJ2-1 and V is TRBV5-4, with TRBD2 identical over 8 bases. The V gene's germline CDR1 is SGHNT and CDR2 YYREEE (reference sequence). The CDR3 loop spans 15 amino acids. Germline trimming cut 4 bases from V and 4 bases from J; bases unmatched to any gene: 7. This CDR3 is CASSRPGLVYNEQFF. As DNA, the CDR3 is TGTGCCAGCAGCCGACCGGGACTAGTATACAATGAGCAGTTCTTC.

The chain couples TRBV6-6 to TRBJ2-7, with D tentatively TRBD1 (6 bases). Deletions cut 5 bases from V and 2 bases from J, with 13 bases between. Germline assignment: CDR1 MNHNY and CDR2 SVGAGI (reference sequence). The CDR3 length is 14 residues. The CDR3 loop is CASSADRPTYEQYF. The CDR3 DNA follows: TGTGCCAGCAGTGCCGACAGGCCCACCTACGAGCAGTACTTC.

J is TRBJ2-5 and V is TRBV6-1; TRBD2 aligns across 14 bases. The J call is in doubt because the DNA end fits TRBJ2-7 better. Germline loops: CDR1 MNHNS, CDR2 SASEGT. The CDR3 has 15 amino acids. CDR3 in DNA: TGTGCCAGCATAAGGGGACTAGCGGGGGCCTACGAGCAGTACTTC. It translates to CASIRGLAGAYEQYF.

The V and J genes are TRBV9 and TRBJ1-5, with TRBD1 as a possible D gene (5 bases). The CDR3 is 14 residues long. Trimming removed 0 bases at V and 5 bases at J, with 9 bases between. Germline V gene lookup returns CDR1 SGDLS and CDR2 YYNGEE. The CDR3 sequence is CASSVEVGDQPQHF. The CDR3 nucleotides are TGTGCCAGCAGCGTAGAAGTAGGGGATCAGCCCCAGCATTTT.

A single count supports this clone. This rearrangement joins TRBV11-2 to TRBJ2-1, with TRBD1 identical over 9 bases. The CDR3 runs 13 residues. Germline CDR1 and CDR2: SGHAT and FQNNGV. V shed 3 bases and J 13 bases; nucleotides not matched to a gene: 7. Here the CDR3 DNA reads TGTGCCAGCAGCTTCCGGGACAGGGTTTTTCAGTTCTTC. This sequence encodes CASSFRDRVFQFF.

V gene TRBV10-3 combines with J gene TRBJ2-3; 7 positions agree with TRBD1. Looked up from germline, CDR1 is ENHRY and CDR2 is SYGVKD. V was pared by 3 bases and J by 1 base, with 1 base of the junction left unmatched. The CDR3 has 14 residues. The CDR3 is CAISDTGGTDTQYF. The CDR3 coding sequence is TGTGCCATCAGTGATACAGGGGGCACAGATACGCAGTATTTT.

The rearrangement uses TRBV12-5 and TRBJ2-2; TRBD2 matches 14 bases. Unmatched junction bases numbered 4, after V lost 9 bases and J lost 4 bases. This CDR3 region has 15 residues. The germline gives CDR1 LGHNT, CDR2 FRNRAP. CDR3 protein: CASGLAGGFTGELFF. The CDR3 bases are TGTGCTAGCGGACTAGCGGGAGGCTTCACCGGGGAGCTGTTTTTT.

The chain links TRBV30 to TRBJ2-3; perhaps TRBD1 as D (6 bases). CDR1 GTSNPN and CDR2 SVGIG come from the germline V gene (reference sequence). CDR3 size: 14 residues. Trimming removed 0 bases from V and 2 bases from J, with 9 bases in between. The CDR3 sequence: CAWSVGQITDTQYF. CDR3 bases: TGTGCCTGGAGTGTCGGACAGATCACAGATACGCAGTATTTT.

The chain carries TRBV11-2 and TRBJ1-1; a weak D match, TRBD1 (5 bases). The CDR3 extends over 13 amino acids. Germline V CDR1 and CDR2: SGHAT, FQNNGV. With 5 bases removed from V and 4 bases from J, the gap between germline ends came to 11 bases. This CDR3 is CASSPLGGTEAFF. Here the CDR3 DNA reads TGTGCCAGCAGCCCCCTGGGGGGCACTGAAGCTTTCTTT.

The V call is TRBV30, the J call TRBJ2-1; 10 bases map to TRBD2. V shed 0 bases and J 7 bases; nucleotides not matched to a gene: 6. Germline V gives CDR1 GTSNPN, CDR2 SVGIG (reference sequence). There are 15 residues in the CDR3. As DNA, the CDR3 is TGTGCCTGGAGTGTGGTGGGACTAGCGAGGAATGAGCAGTTCTTC. This codes for CAWSVVGLARNEQFF.

This chain links TRBV6-6 with TRBJ2-1; no firm D call. V was cut by 5 bases and J by 2 bases, with 13 bases left in between. Germline V gene sequence: CDR1 MNHNY, CDR2 SVGAGI (reference sequence). CDR3 size: 15 residues. The CDR3 DNA reads as TGTGCCAGCAGTACACCTCTACAGACCTACAATGAGCAGTTCTTC. Translated, it gives CASSTPLQTYNEQFF.

This CDR3 reads CASTSTGGADTQYF. The CDR3 bases are TGTGCCAGCACCTCGACAGGGGGCGCCGATACGCAGTATTTT. The rearrangement links TRBV6-6 to TRBJ2-3; 10 nucleotides match TRBD1. This CDR3 has 14 residues. The V and J ends lost 7 bases and 6 bases, in that order; junction bases with no gene match: 7. Germline loops: CDR1 MNHNY, CDR2 SVGAGI (reference sequence).